This T cell receptor (beta chain) is from a study of blood T cell repertoires in COVID-19 (dated by TCRdb to 2018 to 2021). In the study overall: The collaborator samples originated in the United States, Italy and Spain and spanned the acute and convalescent phases of COVID-19. The prospective study material was composed of cDNA or gDNA derived from T cells, B-cell-depleted T cells, or PBMCs. Subjects who had been exposed to COVID-19, were actively infected with it, or had recovered from it provided the deeply sampled blood TCRbeta repertoires that made up the dataset. The repertoires were made available in a free public database intended to serve as a resource for research on the immune response to SARS-CoV-2. The samples were drawn from the first 160 participants of the ongoing ImmuneRACE study and from some 1,300 subjects provided by 6 global collaborators. A de-identified subject ID, COVID-19 status, age in years and sex were almost always included in the sample metadata. Where available, HLA class I and class II types were taken from metadata supplied by the sample provider and were not determined by assay-based typing.

On this clone itself: Its antigen is unknown. Base-call qualities are not available, and no considerably larger clone is one nucleotide away.

The full study reports these points: The quantity of clinical and demographic metadata differed by source and by participant and was supplied without curation.

TCRbeta CDR3 regions were amplified from genomic DNA using the immunoSEQ Assay, a bias-controlled multiplex PCR. From the authors' description of their analysis: Nucleated cell counts per sample were estimated from amplification of reference gene primers within the assay. To quantify the absolute abundance of each unique TCRbeta CDR3 rearrangement, sequence reads were collapsed and filtered. Productive Simpson clonality was computed per sample as the square root of Simpson's diversity index over productive rearrangements. The table comes from immuneACCESS by way of TCRdb, which keeps in-frame sequences with V and J called. Part of the clones is missing from these tables; in studies checked, under half for an unresolved V gene and the rest for unknown reasons. The V and J calls and clone size were taken over from that table, and D and trimming were inferred from the DNA. A total of some 68,000 clones appear in this sample, about 86% of them only once. Less than 5.5% of the sample belongs to the ten largest clones.

Looking up the germline V gene yields CDR1 SGHNT and CDR2 YENEEA. The CDR3, cysteine through phenylalanine, is 14 amino acids long. Of the read, only the CDR3 DNA is kept; its 42 bases are in frame from base 1. Ends trimmed: V by 5 bases, J by 3 bases; bases unmatched to a gene: 5. Each collaborating institution followed its own protocols to collect whole blood in K2EDTA tubes. For TCRbeta analysis, collaborators shipped samples in one of three forms: frozen whole blood, isolated PBMCs, or DNA extracted from either of those sample types. This TCR came from a man aged 50 to 59 with active COVID-19. The receptor chain draws on TRBV11-3 and TRBJ2-7; 9 junctional bases match TRBD1. Sequencing was carried out using peripheral blood. The DNA sequence is as follows: TGTGCCAGCAGCCTCGGGGACAGGGACTACGAGCAGTACTTC. It translates to CASSLGDRDYEQYF.